This T cell receptor (beta chain) was documented in a study of blood T cell repertoires in COVID-19. V shed 5 bases, J shed 6 bases, and the junction held 8 bases outside the gene matches. Germline V gene sequence: CDR1 MNHEY, CDR2 SVGAGI. CDR3 length: 15 amino acids. This clone came up many times. Authors' processing steps: Scientists estimated how many nucleated cells there were by amplifying reference gene primers. The method was immunoSEQ multiplex PCR; TCRdb's version includes in-frame clones alone and lacks a portion of them. That table is the source of V, J and clone size, and D and trimming were worked out from the DNA. The sample has some 250,000 clones; 80% to 90% are singletons.

The sample consisted of peripheral blood. The chain uses TRBV6-5 and TRBJ1-5, with TRBD1 identical over 9 bases. The TCR sequence derives from a woman older than 75 with COVID-19, enrolled during active disease. The CDR3 DNA reads TGTGCCAGCAGTCGCGATGGACAGGGGATTCAGCCCCAGCATTTT. Translating it yields CASSRDGQGIQPQHF.